Listed below are T cell receptor beta chains from one sample, sequenced in a study of CDR3 diversity in severe acne. MiXCR, applied by TCRdb to the PCR reads, yields one record per CDR3 protein. In the table there are 89,000 or so distinct CDR3 sequences, roughly 52% of which are singletons. Sequencing input: blood. The receptor source for this set is a male donor in good health, serving as a control. Both conserved end residues are part of each CDR3. The D gene is left open where the match is weak. Clone size is not always given. Where it is, it says once, few, many or a class for expanded clones.

d_gene: NA
abundance: many
j_gene: TRBJ1-1
v_gene: TRBV5-1
CDR3aa: CASSLLQPGPGTEAFF
CDR3nt: TGCGCCAGCAGCTTGTTACAGCCCGGGCCGGGAACTGAAGCTTTCTTT

d_gene: TRBD2
abundance: many
j_gene: TRBJ2-7
v_gene: TRBV6-5
CDR3aa: CASSYGEGPYEQYF
CDR3nt: TGTGCCAGCAGTTACGGGGAGGGCCCCTACGAGCAGTACTTC

d_gene: NA
abundance: NA
j_gene: TRBJ2-2
v_gene: TRBV7-3
CDR3aa: CASSAIRGTGELFF
CDR3nt: TGTGCCAGCAGCGCAATCCGGGGGACCGGGGAGCTGTTTTTT

d_gene: NA
abundance: NA
j_gene: TRBJ1-2
v_gene: TRBV5-1
CDR3aa: CASSPRARYTF
CDR3nt: TGCGCCAGCAGCCCCCGGGCTAGGTACACCTTC

d_gene: TRBD2
abundance: few
j_gene: TRBJ2-5
v_gene: TRBV2
CDR3aa: CASSFPSGSLQETQYF
CDR3nt: TGTGCCAGCAGTTTCCCTAGCGGGAGCCTCCAAGAGACCCAGTACTTC

d_gene: TRBD1
abundance: NA
j_gene: TRBJ1-2
v_gene: TRBV20-1
CDR3aa: CSARDFGQGFGYTF
CDR3nt: TGCAGTGCTAGAGATTTTGGACAGGGTTTTGGCTACACCTTC

d_gene: TRBD2
abundance: once
j_gene: TRBJ2-1
v_gene: TRBV25-1
CDR3aa: CASSLAGVGNEQFF
CDR3nt: TGTGCCAGCAGTCTAGCGGGAGTCGGCAATGAGCAGTTCTTC

d_gene: TRBD2
abundance: NA
j_gene: TRBJ2-3
v_gene: TRBV9
CDR3aa: CASSVGPTSGVSTDTQYF
CDR3nt: TGTGCCAGCAGCGTAGGGCCCACTAGCGGGGTCAGCACAGATACGCAGTATTTT

d_gene: TRBD1
abundance: NA
j_gene: TRBJ1-2
v_gene: TRBV6-1
CDR3aa: CASGSLQGESYTF
CDR3nt: TGTGCCAGCGGTTCCCTACAGGGGGAGAGCTACACCTTC

d_gene: NA
abundance: NA
j_gene: TRBJ1-5
v_gene: TRBV20-1
CDR3aa: CSASQGGTLGEPQHF
CDR3nt: TGCAGTGCCTCCCAAGGGGGAACTTTGGGGGAGCCCCAGCATTTT

d_gene: NA
abundance: NA
j_gene: TRBJ2-2
v_gene: TRBV5-1
CDR3aa: CASSPARSMNTGELFF
CDR3nt: TGCGCCAGCAGCCCAGCCCGCTCTATGAACACCGGGGAGCTGTTTTTT

d_gene: NA
abundance: NA
j_gene: TRBJ1-5
v_gene: TRBV12-3/TRBV12-4
CDR3aa: CASSLADSLNTGEHSNQPQHF
CDR3nt: TGTGCCAGCAGTTTAGCAGACAGTCTGAACACCGGGGAGCATAGCAATCAGCCCCAGCATTTT

d_gene: TRBD2
abundance: NA
j_gene: TRBJ2-1
v_gene: TRBV20-1
CDR3aa: CSALWTSGSLHNEQFF
CDR3nt: TGCAGTGCTTTATGGACTAGCGGGAGTCTCCACAATGAGCAGTTCTTC

d_gene: NA
abundance: many
j_gene: TRBJ2-3
v_gene: TRBV5-1
CDR3aa: CASSWETGYTDTQYF
CDR3nt: TGCGCCAGCAGCTGGGAGACAGGTTACACAGATACGCAGTATTTT

d_gene: NA
abundance: NA
j_gene: TRBJ1-1
v_gene: TRBV5-1
CDR3aa: CASSLGRQLNTEAFF
CDR3nt: TGTGCCAGCAGCTTAGGCAGGCAGCTGAACACTGAAGCTTTCTTT